The T cell receptor beta chain described here comes from a study of Graves' ophthalmopathy and Graves' hyperthyroidism (dated by TCRdb to the late 2010s). Regarding the study in general: Peripheral blood was collected at initial diagnosis, before any treatment. The study used TCR beta repertoire signatures to distinguish Graves' ophthalmopathy from Graves' hyperthyroidism and to predict progression to ophthalmopathy. In total, around 140 blood samples were TCR-sequenced: approximately 42 ophthalmopathy, roughly 77 hyperthyroidism and approximately 17 hyperthyroidism-to-ophthalmopathy patients. To explore V-J signatures distinguishing ophthalmopathy from hyperthyroidism, a discovery set of about a hundred patients (around 42 ophthalmopathy, about 57 stable hyperthyroidism) was enrolled. An independent validation cohort was composed of roughly 19 hyperthyroidism patients and 17 patients who later progressed from hyperthyroidism to ophthalmopathy. In more than 5 hyperthyroidism patients, the T-cell repertoire of thyroid tissue was compared with the T-cell repertoire of blood. Once sampling was done, hyperthyroidism patients were given methimazole at a starting dose of 30 mg daily, while ophthalmopathy patients were given high-dose intravenous methylprednisolone. The roughly 91 discovery patients were randomly split 7:3 into training and test sets.

TCR beta CDR3 regions were amplified from RNA transcripts for repertoire sequencing. A first-round RT-PCR used HTBI primers with the Qiagen OneStep RT-PCR kit, followed by a second-round multiplex PCR, size selection and purification. Sequencing of the libraries was carried out on an Illumina HiSeq2000 in paired-end mode with 100 bp reads. In the original analysis: SOAPnuke was used to process the reads, removing any read that contained adapters or uncalled bases, had a mean Phred below 15, or lacked an exact match to the constant primer or identifier. COPE v1.2.5 was used to merge high-quality paired reads. Each unique nucleotide sequence was defined as a clonotype, and clonotypes were aligned to IMGT TRB V, D and J references with MiTCR v1.1. Analysis was restricted to V-J combinations with a frequency above 0.0001, which covered 98% to 99.2% of repertoires. For each V-J combination, a TCR clonal expansion and chaos score was defined as F50 clonal expansion divided by the chaos observed in the TCRdist matrix. Features were reduced by Welch's t-statistics and random forest to approximately 13 V-J combinations, which fed a naive Bayes classifier. Thyroid-blood repertoire similarity was quantified with the Morisita-Horn index. Using fastp at Q25 and MiXCR, TCRdb reprocessed the public reads and kept productive beta chains. Entries are consolidated by CDR3 protein sequence, retaining the most common genes and DNA. The V and J calls, along with clone size, are taken from TCRdb and not from the paper's own processing. In this sample the table shows hundreds of thousands of distinct CDR3 sequences, about 24% of which occur a single time. Of the sample, approximately 7.7% is held by the ten largest clones.

Stable hyperthyroidism was defined as no progression to ophthalmopathy within 18 months of follow-up. Hyperthyroidism patients were newly diagnosed, with disease duration under 2 months, and aged 18 to 65 years. Patients were excluded if they had other autoimmune diseases, uncontrolled infections, pregnancy or lactation. Clinical symptoms, serum thyroxine, TRAb, thyroid ultrasound and orbital computed tomography were used for diagnosis. PBMCs were isolated from approximately 10 ml of fresh peripheral blood by Ficoll-Paque density gradient centrifugation. Total RNA was extracted with Trizol reagent and quality-checked on an Agilent 2100 Bioanalyzer. The germline V gene encodes CDR1 SGHAT and CDR2 FQNNGV. The CDR3 numbers 17 residues from cysteine through phenylalanine. CDR3 DNA only is kept here, 51 bases in frame from base 1. Compared with germline, V lacks 3 bases and J lacks 0 bases; bases without a gene match: 6.

This clonotype was observed many times. The antigen it binds to is not known. No much larger clonotype is one base removed from it; base qualities were not supplied. Paper-wide results and their limitations: Ophthalmopathy was separated from stable hyperthyroidism by the 13-signature model with around 88% sensitivity and about 83% specificity in cross-validation and with 80%/75% in the test set. In validation, the model predicted ophthalmopathy progression with about 71% sensitivity and roughly 78% specificity; some 13 predicted patients were CT-confirmed with GO in a median of 6.5 months. Most expanded thyroid clonotypes with frequency above 0.001 were also detected in blood, suggesting blood repertoires may reflect the thyroid immune response. Sample size was not predetermined statistically, and investigators were not blinded to group allocation.

This clonotype was sampled from a woman between 18 and 30 years old with stable Graves' hyperthyroidism. Some clones in this sample may be carry-over from other donors' samples. Donor details come from another sample of the same person, matched by shared clones. Rearrangement joined TRBV11-2 to TRBJ1-5; 9 nucleotides in the junction match TRBD1. Sequencing was carried out using peripheral blood. The DNA is as follows: TGTGCCAGCAGCTTCCGGGACAGGGCTGTTAGCAATCAGCCCCAGCATTTT. This encodes CASSFRDRAVSNQPQHF.